A selection of T cell receptor beta chains follows, all from one sample in a study of blood T cell repertoires in COVID-19. Assay used: immunoSEQ multiplex PCR; TCRdb lists only in-frame clones, some missing. In the table there are under 150,000 clones, approximately 92% of which are singletons. Sequencing used peripheral blood. The receptors shown here come from a woman aged 55-70 years with active COVID-19. Both conserved end residues are part of each CDR3. A D gene is named only where the DNA matches it firmly. Clone size is not always given. Where it is, it says once, few, many or a class for expanded clones.

d_call,j_call,v_call,clone_size,cdr3_aa,cdr3_nt
NA,TRBJ1-4,TRBV18,NA,CASSPVRAEKLFF,TGTGCCAGCTCACCGGTCAGGGCGGAAAAACTGTTTTTT
NA,TRBJ1-5,TRBV28,NA,CASRGADNQPQHF,TGTGCCAGCAGGGGGGCCGACAATCAGCCCCAGCATTTT
NA,TRBJ2-3,TRBV27,NA,CATRSGFTDTQYF,TGTGCCACCCGAAGCGGGTTCACAGATACGCAGTATTTT
TRBD1,TRBJ2-2,TRBV2,NA,CASRLSGTGGTGELFF,TGTGCCAGCAGACTGTCCGGGACAGGGGGCACCGGGGAGCTGTTTTTT
NA,TRBJ1-5,TRBV7-2,NA,CASSLEGIKQPQHF,TGTGCCAGCAGCTTGGAGGGTATAAAGCAGCCCCAGCATTTT
TRBD2,TRBJ2-7,TRBV7-9,NA,CASSAPGGRSVEQYF,TGTGCCAGCAGCGCACCGGGGGGAAGGTCAGTCGAGCAGTACTTC
TRBD1,TRBJ1-5,TRBV2,NA,CASSRQGGNQPQHF,TGTGCCAGCAGTCGACAGGGTGGAAATCAGCCCCAGCATTTT
TRBD2,TRBJ2-1,TRBV7-8,NA,CASSFPGLAGLTYNEQFF,TGTGCCAGCAGCTTCCCGGGACTAGCGGGACTCACCTACAATGAGCAGTTCTTC
NA,TRBJ2-2,TRBV29-1,NA,CSVRGQLNTGELFF,TGCAGCGTAAGGGGACAACTGAACACCGGGGAGCTGTTTTTT
NA,TRBJ2-2,TRBV7-6,once,CASRHKIGGHTGELFF,TGTGCCAGCAGGCATAAGATCGGAGGGCACACCGGGGAGCTGTTTTTT
NA,TRBJ2-3,TRBV7-2,NA,CASSSSTDTQYF,TGTGCCAGCAGCTCTTCCACAGATACGCAGTATTTT
NA,TRBJ2-7,TRBV9,NA,CASSVGDSAYEQYF,TGTGCCAGCAGCGTCGGCGACAGCGCCTACGAGCAGTACTTC
NA,TRBJ2-1,TRBV11-3,NA,CASSLDGGAYNEQFF,TGTGCCAGCAGCTTAGACGGGGGAGCCTACAATGAGCAGTTCTTC
TRBD2,TRBJ2-7,TRBV28,NA,CASSLRGGSIYEQYF,TGTGCCAGCAGCTTGAGGGGCGGGAGTATCTACGAGCAGTACTTC
TRBD1,TRBJ1-2,TRBV7-3,NA,CASSLRQGEYTF,TGTGCCAGCAGCTTAAGACAGGGGGAGTACACCTTC
NA,TRBJ2-3,TRBV28,NA,CASSAGGVTDTQYF,TGTGCCAGCAGTGCCGGAGGAGTCACAGATACGCAGTATTTT
NA,TRBJ1-5,TRBV19,NA,CASSISIYSNQPQHF,TGTGCCAGTAGTATCTCAATCTATAGCAATCAGCCCCAGCATTTT
NA,TRBJ1-2,TRBV6-1,once,CASSDSGRRSYGYTF,TGTGCCAGCAGTGATAGTGGCCGGAGGAGCTATGGCTACACCTTC
NA,TRBJ2-3,TRBV6-7,NA,CASSYLRVSGTDTQYF,TGTGCCAGCAGTTATTTGAGGGTATCGGGCACAGATACGCAGTATTTT
NA,TRBJ1-6,TRBV4-3,NA,CASSQEVGGHSPLHF,TGCGCCAGCAGCCAAGAGGTCGGGGGACATTCACCCCTCCACTTT
TRBD1,TRBJ1-6,TRBV6-6,NA,CASSGDRANSPLHF,TGTGCCAGCAGTGGGGACAGGGCGAATTCACCCCTCCACTTT
NA,TRBJ2-7,TRBV28,NA,CASSLFAGDYEQYF,TGTGCCAGCAGTTTATTTGCAGGGGACTACGAGCAGTACTTC
TRBD2,TRBJ2-1,TRBV5-4,NA,CASKLSSGSIRDEQFF,TGTGCCAGCAAATTGTCTAGCGGGAGCATAAGGGATGAGCAGTTCTTC
TRBD1,TRBJ1-1,TRBV15,NA,CATSRDFTGGGDTEAFF,TGTGCCACCAGCAGAGACTTTACAGGGGGCGGGGACACTGAAGCTTTCTTT
TRBD1,TRBJ1-2,TRBV29-1,NA,CSVETGGGYGYTF,TGCAGCGTTGAGACAGGGGGCGGCTATGGCTACACCTTC
NA,TRBJ1-3,TRBV10-3,NA,CAISEPGDTIYF,TGTGCCATCAGTGAGCCCGGAGACACCATATATTTT
TRBD2,TRBJ2-7,TRBV6-1,NA,CASSGLAAAYEQYF,TGTGCCAGCAGCGGACTAGCGGCCGCCTACGAGCAGTACTTC
NA,TRBJ1-3,TRBV11-2,NA,CASSLWTSSGNTIYF,TGTGCCAGCAGCCTGTGGACAAGCTCTGGAAACACCATATATTTT
NA,TRBJ1-1,TRBV27,NA,CASSPRTRIEAFF,TGTGCCAGCAGTCCCCGGACAAGGATTGAAGCTTTCTTT
TRBD2,TRBJ2-1,TRBV4-1,few,CASSQVEVLAGYNEQFF,TGCGCCAGCAGCCAAGTAGAGGTCCTAGCGGGCTACAATGAGCAGTTCTTC
TRBD2,TRBJ2-7,TRBV27,NA,CASRTRTSGYEQYF,TGTGCCAGCAGGACTAGGACTAGCGGCTACGAGCAGTACTTC
NA,TRBJ2-1,TRBV27,once,CASGPQGRVNPRGNEQFF,TGTGCCAGCGGCCCGCAGGGGCGGGTCAATCCCCGGGGCAATGAGCAGTTCTTC
TRBD2,TRBJ2-1,TRBV7-2,NA,CASSFRIVKVGRLYNEQFF,TGTGCCAGCAGCTTTCGCATCGTTAAGGTCGGGAGGCTCTACAATGAGCAGTTCTTC
TRBD2,TRBJ2-3,TRBV10-3,NA,CAISDSGASTDTQYF,TGTGCCATCAGTGATAGCGGGGCTAGCACAGATACGCAGTATTTT
NA,TRBJ2-7,TRBV6-1,once,CASSEGRGPYEQYF,TGTGCCAGCAGTGAAGGACGGGGTCCCTACGAGCAGTACTTC
NA,TRBJ2-5,TRBV7-9,NA,CASSLALGQQEETQYF,TGTGCCAGCAGCTTAGCGCTGGGGCAGCAAGAAGAGACCCAGTACTTC
NA,TRBJ2-3,TRBV6-6,NA,CASGRFPSTDTQYF,TGTGCCAGCGGCCGTTTCCCTAGCACAGATACGCAGTATTTT
NA,TRBJ2-3,TRBV4-3,many,CASSQAQISTDTQYF,TGCGCCAGCAGCCAAGCCCAGATTAGCACAGATACGCAGTATTTT
NA,TRBJ2-7,TRBV25-1,NA,CASSAGVAFTYKDSEQYF,TGTGCCAGCAGTGCCGGAGTGGCGTTCACTTACAAAGACTCCGAGCAGTACTTC
NA,TRBJ1-6,TRBV3-1/TRBV3-2,few,CASSQVGSSPLHF,TGTGCCAGCAGCCAAGTCGGGAGTTCACCCCTCCACTTT
NA,TRBJ1-1,TRBV19,NA,CASLGLRASAFF,TGTGCCAGCCTCGGTTTGAGGGCCTCGGCTTTCTTT
NA,TRBJ2-5,TRBV12-3/TRBV12-4,NA,CASSVRERETQYF,TGTGCCAGCAGTGTCAGGGAAAGGGAGACCCAGTACTTC
TRBD2,TRBJ2-1,TRBV27,NA,CASMLSGSWFEQFF,TGTGCCAGCATGCTTAGCGGGAGCTGGTTTGAGCAGTTCTTC
NA,TRBJ2-5,TRBV29-1,NA,CSVVPGAGETQYF,TGCAGCGTTGTCCCAGGGGCAGGGGAGACCCAGTACTTC
TRBD2,TRBJ2-3,TRBV6-6,NA,CASSPLAVTTDTQYF,TGTGCCAGCAGCCCACTAGCGGTAACCACAGATACGCAGTATTTT
TRBD2,TRBJ2-7,TRBV11-2,few,CASSIRTSGIGYEQYF,TGTGCCAGCAGCATCCGGACTAGCGGGATTGGTTACGAGCAGTACTTC
TRBD1,TRBJ2-1,TRBV25-1,NA,CASSQTGIFNEQFF,TGTGCCAGCAGTCAGACAGGGATCTTCAATGAGCAGTTCTTC
TRBD1,TRBJ1-2,TRBV5-6,NA,CASSSPRDRGSYGTF,TGTGCCAGCAGCTCACCCCGGGACAGGGGCTCCTATGGCACCTTC
TRBD1,TRBJ2-7,TRBV18,NA,CASSPRQGRNEQYF,TGTGCCAGCTCACCCAGACAGGGGAGGAACGAGCAGTACTTC
NA,TRBJ2-1,TRBV19,once,CASSPGWGGHNEQFF,TGTGCCAGTAGTCCAGGGTGGGGGGGCCACAATGAGCAGTTCTTC
NA,TRBJ1-1,TRBV6-6,NA,CASRGAGTEAFF,TGTGCCAGCAGGGGCGCGGGCACTGAAGCTTTCTTT
TRBD2,TRBJ2-3,TRBV7-9,NA,CASSLAFGLAVTVDTQYF,TGTGCCAGCAGCTTAGCGTTCGGACTAGCGGTCACGGTAGATACGCAGTATTTT
NA,TRBJ1-5,TRBV5-8,few,CASSLGGTLYSNQPQHF,TGTGCCAGCAGCTTGGGTGGGACACTTTATAGCAATCAGCCCCAGCATTTT
TRBD1,TRBJ2-7,TRBV5-1,NA,CASSLVAGGDYEQYF,TGCGCCAGCAGCTTGGTGGCAGGGGGAGACTACGAGCAGTACTTC
NA,TRBJ1-2,TRBV11-3,once,CASSFLDKSGYTF,TGTGCCAGCAGCTTCCTTGACAAATCAGGCTACACCTTC
NA,TRBJ1-6,TRBV27,NA,CASSLSHSYNSPLHF,TGTGCCAGCAGTTTATCCCACTCCTATAATTCACCCCTCCACTTT
NA,TRBJ2-3,TRBV6-2/TRBV6-3,NA,CASSPEYPPDTQYF,TGTGCCAGCAGTCCCGAGTACCCGCCAGATACGCAGTATTTT
NA,TRBJ1-5,TRBV19,NA,CASSHRGNQPQHF,TGTGCCAGTAGTCACCGGGGCAATCAGCCCCAGCATTTT
NA,TRBJ2-3,TRBV5-1,NA,CASSLARDSTTDTQYF,TGCGCCAGCAGCTTGGCCCGGGACTCAACCACAGATACGCAGTATTTT
NA,TRBJ1-5,TRBV19,NA,CASSTTPPTFNSNQPQHF,TGTGCCAGTAGTACCACCCCCCCGACATTCAATAGCAATCAGCCCCAGCATTTT